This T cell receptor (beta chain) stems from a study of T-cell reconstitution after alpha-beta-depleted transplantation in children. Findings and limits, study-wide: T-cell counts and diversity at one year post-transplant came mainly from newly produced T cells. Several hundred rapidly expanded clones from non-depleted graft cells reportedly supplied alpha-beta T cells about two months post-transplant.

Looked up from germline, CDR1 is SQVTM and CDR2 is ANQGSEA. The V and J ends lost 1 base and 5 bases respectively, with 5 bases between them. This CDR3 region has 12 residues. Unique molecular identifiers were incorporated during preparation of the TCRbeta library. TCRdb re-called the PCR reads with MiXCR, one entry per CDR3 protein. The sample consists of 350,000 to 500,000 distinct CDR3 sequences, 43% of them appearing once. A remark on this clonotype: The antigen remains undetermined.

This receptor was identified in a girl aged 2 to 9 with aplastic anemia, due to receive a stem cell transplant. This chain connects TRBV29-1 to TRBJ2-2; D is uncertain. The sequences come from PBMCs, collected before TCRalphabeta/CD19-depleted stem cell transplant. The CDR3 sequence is CSVEVRTGELFF. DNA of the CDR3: TGCAGCGTTGAAGTGCGGACCGGGGAGCTGTTTTTT.